This T cell receptor beta chain was identified during a study of blood T cell repertoires in COVID-19. Between the trimmed V and J ends, which lost 0 bases and 2 bases, there was a span of 10 bases. Germline V lookup: CDR1 SGHDN, CDR2 FVKESK. The CDR3 extends over 15 amino acids. Produced via immunoSEQ multiplex PCR; TCRdb's table is partial and in-frame only. The data hold hundreds of thousands of clones, with approximately 89% observed a single time. This receptor was obtained from a woman under 30 who had recovered from COVID-19. The V gene is TRBV14, the J gene TRBJ2-5; D unresolved. Sequencing was performed on peripheral blood. This chain's CDR3 is CASSQDLEVQETQYF. DNA of the CDR3: TGTGCCAGCAGCCAAGATCTCGAGGTACAAGAGACCCAGTACTTC.